These 29 T cell receptor beta chains were all obtained from the same sample, sequenced in a study of blood T cells in healthy people across ages. Next came a second PCR, run for about 6 to 12 cycles, which used a sample-barcoded 5' primer along with a J-beta primer mix. Each CDR3 protein is one row after TCRdb ran MiXCR on the 5' RACE reads. The sample carries about 1 million distinct CDR3 sequences, less than 25% recorded once. The sample was also linked to a second study, of T cells of mothers and their children.

Specimen: blood. The receptor source for this set is a girl aged 2 to 10 in good health.

This clonotype came up a few times. This chain uses TRBV10-2 with TRBJ2-5, with 12 bases identical to TRBD2. The CDR3 covers 16 residues. V dropped 4 bases and J dropped 5; count of bases not matched to a gene: 8. Germline V CDR1 and CDR2: WSHSY, SAAADI. CDR3 sequence: CASSVTSGGPGETQYF. The CDR3 bases are TGCGCCAGCAGTGTAACTAGCGGGGGGCCAGGGGAGACCCAGTACTTC.

This clonotype was counted ten times or more. The V call is TRBV4-1, the J call TRBJ2-5; D remains unclear. The CDR3 loop spans 13 amino acids. Germline CDR1 MGHRA, CDR2 YSYEKL. The ends were cut back, 3 bases at V and 5 bases at J, with 10 bases in the middle. The CDR3 loop is CASSHSQEETQYF. In DNA, the CDR3 is TGCGCCAGCAGCCATTCACAAGAGGAGACCCAGTACTTC.

The V call is TRBV6-1, the J call TRBJ1-3, with D possibly being TRBD1 (5 bases). This CDR3 has 15 residues. The germline V and J ends were trimmed by 3 bases and 2 bases, with 11 bases remaining between them. Germline V lookup: CDR1 MNHNS, CDR2 SASEGT. CDR3 DNA: TGTGCCAGCAGTGATAGCCAGGGTCCTGGAAACACCATATATTTT. It encodes CASSDSQGPGNTIYF.

In this sample, this clonotype turned up a few times. V is TRBV29-1 and J is TRBJ2-7; maybe TRBD2 (5 bases). Germline loops: CDR1 SQVTM, CDR2 ANQGSEA. The CDR3 length is 16 residues. Trimming took 4 bases from V and 1 from J, leaving 20 bases between them. For the CDR3, the DNA is TGCAGCGTTGGCGAACATGGGAGAGGGCGTTCCTACGAGCAGTACTTC. Its translation: CSVGEHGRGRSYEQYF.

The genes are TRBV6-2 or TRBV6-3 and TRBJ1-2, with D tentatively TRBD1 (5 bases). The CDR3 length is 17 residues. V gave up 4 bases and J gave up 4 bases, with 22 bases separating them. The germline V gene has CDR1 MNHEY and CDR2 SVGEGT. The CDR3 sequence: CASSSSRGSHTLYGYTF. The DNA of the CDR3 is TGTGCCAGCAGTTCAAGTAGGGGCTCCCATACTCTCTATGGCTACACCTTC.

There are a few counts of this clonotype. The gene calls are TRBV6-6 and TRBJ2-3; 7 bases are shared with TRBD2. Germline V gene sequence: CDR1 MNHNY, CDR2 SVGAGI (reference sequence). The CDR3 is 16 amino acids. With 5 bases clipped from V and 2 bases from J, the junction kept 10 bases outside the gene matches. Here the CDR3 reads CASSRSGVGTTDTQYF. CDR3 sequence (DNA): TGTGCCAGCAGTCGCAGCGGGGTTGGAACCACAGATACGCAGTATTTT.

The chain links TRBV7-3 to TRBJ2-1; TRBD2 agrees at 7 bases. The CDR3 runs to 13 residues. CDR1 is SGHTA and CDR2 is FQGTGA in the germline V gene. V shed 6 bases, J shed 9 bases, and the junction held 8 bases outside the gene matches. CDR3 nucleotide sequence: TGTGCCAGCAGGTCGGGAGGCTTGAGTGAGCAGTTCTTC. Encoded protein: CASRSGGLSEQFF.

This chain uses TRBV18 with TRBJ2-4; D ambiguous. This CDR3 spans 14 amino acids. V was clipped by 2 bases and J by 7 bases, with 12 bases between them. CDR1 is KGHSH, CDR2 LQKENI, per germline. As DNA, the CDR3 is TGTGCCAGCTCACCAGGCGGACCCACGAACATTCAGTACTTC. It codes for CASSPGGPTNIQYF.

The chain is built from TRBV6-1 and TRBJ2-5, with D perhaps matching TRBD2 (5 bases). The CDR3 sequence is 12 residues long. V lost 10 bases, J lost 5 bases, and 14 bases lay in between. Germline V gene lookup returns CDR1 MNHNS and CDR2 SASEGT. The CDR3 coding sequence is TGTGCCACCGAACGGGGTATGGAGACCCAGTACTTC. Translating gives CATERGMETQYF.

This sequence joins TRBV6-1 and TRBJ2-6, with a tentative D call TRBD2 (5 bases). Germline V gene lookup returns CDR1 MNHNS and CDR2 SASEGT. CDR3 size: 18 residues. The V end lost 2 bases, the J end lost 2 bases, and 16 bases lay between the germline ends. CDR3 residues: CASSEMWLEEPGANVLTF. CDR3 DNA sequence: TGTGCCAGCAGTGAAATGTGGCTGGAGGAACCTGGGGCCAACGTCCTGACTTTC.

Only a few counts were recorded for this clonotype. This chain joins TRBV28 and TRBJ2-3, with D possibly TRBD1 on 8 matching bases. Germline CDR1 is MDHEN and CDR2 is SYDVKM. This CDR3 spans 13 amino acids. CDR3 DNA: TGTGCAAACAGGGGGGGGGCCGAAGATACGCAGTATTTT. Translated: CANRGGAEDTQYF.

This clonotype was recorded a few times. The gene calls are TRBV6-1 and TRBJ2-3, with TRBD2 matching 8 bases. Germline CDR1 MNHNS, CDR2 SASEGT. This CDR3 comprises 14 residues. V trimming: 3 bases; J trimming: 9 bases; junction bases outside the gene matches: 8. The CDR3: CASSERGAVSTQYF. The DNA for the CDR3 is TGTGCCAGCAGTGAGCGGGGGGCTGTGTCGACGCAGTATTTT.

This clonotype was seen more than once but under ten times. V is TRBV18 and J is TRBJ1-1; D ambiguous. CDR1 and CDR2 from the germline V gene are KGHSH and LQKENI. The ends were cut back, 6 bases at V and 2 bases at J, with 10 bases in the middle. CDR3 length: 13 residues. CDR3 region: CASSQQDNTEAFF. CDR3 DNA sequence: TGTGCCAGCTCGCAGCAAGACAACACTGAAGCTTTCTTT.

This clonotype was seen only a few times. The chain combines TRBV9 with TRBJ1-2, with D tentatively TRBD1 (6 bases). The CDR3 has 15 amino acids. The germline gives CDR1 SGDLS, CDR2 YYNGEE. V was trimmed by 2 bases and J by 1 base, leaving 12 bases between them. The CDR3 coding sequence is TGTGCCAGCAGCGTTTGGGGGGGCCTTAACTATGGCTACACCTTC. Encoded protein: CASSVWGGLNYGYTF.

This chain connects TRBV12-3 or TRBV12-4 to TRBJ2-1; tentatively, D is TRBD1 or TRBD2 (5 bases each). This CDR3 comprises 12 residues. V was clipped by 6 bases and J by 13 bases, with 16 bases between them. CDR3 loop: CASSLGPGRQFF. DNA of the CDR3: TGTGCCAGCAGCCTGGGGCCAGGGAGACAGTTCTTC.

This rearrangement joins TRBV29-1 to TRBJ2-3, with 7 bases lining up with TRBD1. From germline, CDR1 is SQVTM and CDR2 ANQGSEA. J was trimmed by 6 bases and V by 3 bases; bases with no gene match: 12. The CDR3 has 15 amino acids. CDR3 loop: CSVEEAKTGFDTQYF. The DNA for the CDR3 is TGCAGCGTTGAGGAGGCTAAGACAGGGTTCGATACGCAGTATTTT.

This clonotype was detected only a few times. This sequence joins TRBV27 and TRBJ2-2; possibly TRBD2 for D (5 bases). Germline assignment: CDR1 MNHEY and CDR2 SMNVEV (reference sequence). Deletions cut 5 bases from V and 4 bases from J, with 14 bases between. This CDR3 contains 15 residues. The CDR3 loop is CASSPLDMPTGELFF. Here the CDR3 DNA reads TGTGCCAGCAGTCCACTAGACATGCCCACCGGGGAGCTGTTTTTT.

The rearrangement links TRBV19 to TRBJ1-1; TRBD1 matches 8 bases. Germline CDR1 is LNHDA and CDR2 is SQIVND (reference sequence). The length of the CDR3 is 15 residues. Trimming removed 3 bases from V and 7 bases from J; junction bases left unmatched: 10. In DNA form, the CDR3 reads TGTGCCAGTAGTATCTCCGGGACAGGAGACATTGAAGCTTTCTTT. Translation gives CASSISGTGDIEAFF.

This rearrangement joins TRBV28 to TRBJ2-1; the match to TRBD1 covers 10 bases. Germline CDR1 and CDR2: MDHEN and SYDVKM. Unmatched junction bases numbered 16, after V lost 3 bases and J lost 8 bases. The CDR3 is made up of 18 amino acids. CDR3 in amino acids: CASSFIVLRTGGKDEQFF. CDR3 nucleotides: TGTGCCAGCAGTTTTATTGTTTTGAGGACAGGGGGGAAAGATGAGCAGTTCTTC.

V gene TRBV6-1 combines with J gene TRBJ2-7; either TRBD1 or TRBD2 may fit D (6 bases each). The CDR3 covers 15 residues. CDR1 and CDR2 (germline): MNHNS, SASEGT. The V end lost 4 bases, the J end lost 4 bases, and 17 bases lay between the germline ends. The DNA of the CDR3 is TGTGCCAGCAGTGTATATGGGGGGCCCTATTACGAGCAGTACTTC. Translated: CASSVYGGPYYEQYF.

This chain uses TRBV14 with TRBJ1-1; unclear D gene. V shed 4 bases and J shed 6 bases, with 18 bases lying between them. This CDR3 comprises 15 residues. Germline assignment: CDR1 SGHDN and CDR2 FVKESK. The CDR3, as DNA: TGTGCCAGCAGCCCGCCGTGGCAGACCGAATCTGAAGCTTTCTTT. Translated: CASSPPWQTESEAFF.

The chain carries TRBV12-5 and TRBJ1-3; D remains ambiguous. This CDR3 is built from 15 residues. V was cut by 4 bases and J by 4 bases, with 14 bases left in between. CDR1 and CDR2 from the germline V gene are LGHNT and FRNRAP. The CDR3 nucleotides are TGTGCTAGTGGTTCACACGATTTAACGGGAAACACCATATATTTT. Translated, it gives CASGSHDLTGNTIYF.

Only a few counts were recorded for this clonotype. The chain couples TRBV29-1 to TRBJ2-1; 8 positions match TRBD1. The CDR3 runs to 16 residues. CDR1 and CDR2 (germline): SQVTM, ANQGSEA. V lost 1 base to trimming and J lost 5 bases; unmatched junction nucleotides: 10. The CDR3 loop is CSVEALMGTGHNEQFF. CDR3 DNA: TGCAGCGTTGAAGCGTTAATGGGGACAGGTCACAATGAGCAGTTCTTC.

The V and J genes are TRBV7-2 and TRBJ2-5; D is perhaps TRBD1 (5 bases). CDR1 and CDR2 (germline): SGHTA, FQGNSA. The CDR3 length is 13 residues. The germline V and J ends were trimmed by 5 bases and 7 bases, with 14 bases remaining between them. The CDR3 reads CASSPDGQGTQYF. In DNA form, the CDR3 reads TGTGCCAGCAGCCCAGATGGTCAGGGGACCCAGTACTTC.

This clonotype came up many times. The chain couples TRBV6-4 to TRBJ2-3; 10 nucleotides align to TRBD2. CDR1 is MRHNA, CDR2 SNTAGT, per germline. The V segment lost 2 bases and the J segment 1 base; nucleotides outside the gene matches: 0. The CDR3 runs 15 residues. Written as DNA, the CDR3 is TGTGCCAGCAGTGACGGGACTAGCGGCACAGATACGCAGTATTTT. This sequence encodes CASSDGTSGTDTQYF.

The chain employs TRBV5-1 and TRBJ2-6, with D unclear. CDR1 is SGHRS and CDR2 is YFSETQ in the germline V gene. This CDR3 is 19 amino acids long. V was cut by 3 bases and J by 0 bases, with 19 bases left in between. For the CDR3, the DNA is TGCGCCAGCAGCTGGGCACCTCTATCTAGGGACTCTGGGGCCAACGTCCTGACTTTC. Its protein is CASSWAPLSRDSGANVLTF.

V is TRBV29-1 and J is TRBJ1-1, with no clear D. CDR1 SQVTM and CDR2 ANQGSEA come from the germline V gene. This CDR3 has 13 residues. V was trimmed by 6 bases and J by 0 bases, leaving 11 bases between them. In DNA form, the CDR3 reads TGCAGCGTGGGAGGGATCATGAACACTGAAGCTTTCTTT. Amino acids: CSVGGIMNTEAFF.

This clonotype was counted between two and nine times. The CDR3 DNA reads as TGCAGCTACTTGTCGGAAAGGGAGAATGAAAAACTGTTTTTT. This sequence encodes CSYLSERENEKLFF. The chain links TRBV29-1 to TRBJ1-4; no clear D. The V gene's germline CDR1 is SQVTM and CDR2 ANQGSEA. The CDR3 totals 14 residues. V lost 8 bases to trimming and J lost 5 bases, with 18 bases between them.

The chain combines TRBV29-1 with TRBJ2-7; TRBD1 is a possible D gene (6 bases). The CDR3 sequence is 15 residues long. The ends were cut back, 3 bases at V and 6 bases at J, with 21 bases in the middle. CDR1 is SQVTM, CDR2 ANQGSEA, per germline. CDR3 loop: CSVEMEQGLLIEQYF. CDR3 nucleotides: TGCAGCGTTGAGATGGAACAGGGCCTCTTAATCGAGCAGTACTTC.